Sequencing of this T cell receptor beta chain was carried out in a study of control samples from healthy donors and cancer patients (dated by TCRdb to the early 2020s). Library prep was done by the immunoSEQ multiplex PCR assay. This is the immuneACCESS table as TCRdb keeps it, with only in-frame sequences that have V and J called. A part of the clones is gone; compared with another copy, unresolved V genes explain less than half, and the rest is unexplained. In this sample the table shows roughly 120,000 clones, more than 80% of which occur a single time. The ten largest clones take up 1.1% of the sample. On this clone: The antigen it binds to is not known. No base qualities exist here, and no much larger clone lies one base off it.

Sequenced input: PBMCs. This receptor was taken from a woman in her 50s with colorectal cancer.

The CDR3 loop reads CATSDTPRTSYEQYF. The DNA is TGTGCCACCAGTGATACCCCGCGGACCTCATACGAGCAGTACTTC. The chain joins TRBV24-1 to TRBJ2-7; no confident D gene assignment can be made. Inclusive of the bounding cysteine and phenylalanine, the CDR3 is 15 residues long. Of all the DNA, just the CDR3 is kept, 45 bases in frame from base 1. V is cut by 3 bases and J by 4 bases, and the space between the germline ends is 15 bases. The germline V gene yields KGHDR for CDR1 and SFDVKD for CDR2.